This entry lists 27 T cell receptor beta chains sequenced from one sample in a study of response to subunit inactivated influenza vaccine. TCRdb re-called the RT-PCR reads with MiXCR, one entry per CDR3 protein. Among 500,000 to 600,000 distinct CDR3 sequences listed, approximately 17% were seen once. The specimen was CD4+ T cells sorted from PBMCs, collected less than 30 months after vaccination. The receptor source for this set is a man in his fifties or sixties who received an inactivated influenza vaccine.

This clonotype was observed a handful of times. The chain has TRBV2 and TRBJ2-4; perhaps TRBD2 as D (5 bases). Germline V gene data show CDR1 as SNHLY and CDR2 as FYNNEI. The germline V and J ends were trimmed by 3 bases and 13 bases, with 13 bases remaining between them. CDR3 length: 12 residues. Here the CDR3 reads CASSDVEVIQYF. As DNA, the CDR3 is TGTGCCAGCAGTGATGTGGAGGTCATCCAGTACTTC.

V is TRBV4-3 and J is TRBJ2-7; D not resolved. Germline loops: CDR1 LGHNA, CDR2 YSLEER. V was trimmed by 0 bases and J by 1 base, leaving 7 bases between them. The CDR3 extends over 14 amino acids. The CDR3 sequence is CASSQDPASYEQYF. CDR3 DNA sequence: TGCGCCAGCAGCCAAGACCCGGCTTCCTACGAGCAGTACTTC.

This clonotype was seen only a few times. This chain links TRBV10-3 with TRBJ2-5, with a tentative D call TRBD1 (5 bases). The CDR3 consists of 14 residues. Germline V gene data show CDR1 as ENHRY and CDR2 as SYGVKD. V was trimmed by 0 bases and J by 4 bases, leaving 9 bases between them. CDR3 amino acids: CAISESGASETQYF. The CDR3 region has the DNA TGTGCCATCAGTGAGTCTGGGGCGTCAGAGACCCAGTACTTC.

V is TRBV11-3 and J is TRBJ2-2; D uncertain. V lost 5 bases and J lost 0, with 4 bases in between. CDR3 size: 13 residues. Germline V gene data show CDR1 as SGHNT and CDR2 as YENEEA. DNA for the CDR3: TGTGCCAGCAGCCAACCGAACACCGGGGAGCTGTTTTTT. The encoded protein is CASSQPNTGELFF.

V usage is TRBV2 and J usage is TRBJ1-3; D unresolved. This CDR3 has 12 residues. The V end was cut by 9 bases, the J end by 4 bases, with 10 bases between. Germline CDR1 reads SNHLY; CDR2 reads FYNNEI. The CDR3 DNA sequence: TGTGCCAGGACGGGGATCGGAAACACCATATATTTT. Its protein product is CARTGIGNTIYF.

The chain has TRBV12-3 or TRBV12-4 and TRBJ2-2, with 11 bases matching TRBD2. The CDR3 contains 15 residues. V trimming: 10 bases; J trimming: 6 bases; junction bases outside the gene matches: 10. This chain's CDR3 is CATRLAGGGAGELFF. The CDR3 nucleotides are TGTGCCACCAGGCTAGCGGGAGGAGGGGCCGGGGAGCTGTTTTTT.

This clonotype was picked up a small number of times. This sequence joins TRBV11-2 and TRBJ2-7, with D possibly TRBD2 on 5 matching bases. From germline, CDR1 is SGHAT and CDR2 FQNNGV. The V end was cut by 6 bases, the J end by 3 bases, with 12 bases between. The CDR3 spans 13 residues. The CDR3 reads CASSGPSNYEQYF. The CDR3 nucleotides read TGTGCCAGCAGTGGCCCTAGCAACTACGAGCAGTACTTC. The variable domain in full, completed from reference TRBV11-2 and TRBJ2-7, reads EAGVAQSPRYKIIEKRQSVAFWCNPISGHATLYWYQQILGQGPKLLIQFQNNGVVDDSQLPKDRFSAERLKGVDSTLKIQPAKLEDSAVYLCASSGPSNYEQYFGPGTRLTVT.

This chain connects TRBV9 to TRBJ2-3; D remains ambiguous. There are 16 residues in the CDR3. Germline V lookup: CDR1 SGDLS, CDR2 YYNGEE. V was trimmed by 0 bases and J by 1 base, leaving 12 bases between them. CDR3 in DNA: TGTGCCAGCAGCGTAGCCCCACAGTCAGGCACAGATACGCAGTATTTT. This gives the protein CASSVAPQSGTDTQYF.

This clonotype was recorded a few times. V is TRBV10-3 and J is TRBJ1-5; no clear D. CDR3 length equals 13 residues. In germline, CDR1 is ENHRY, CDR2 SYGVKD. V was cut by 4 bases and J by 6 bases, with 10 bases left in between. CDR3 region: CAISGEMSQPQHF. For the CDR3, the DNA is TGTGCCATCAGTGGAGAGATGAGTCAGCCCCAGCATTTT.

The chain carries TRBV12-3 or TRBV12-4 and TRBJ2-1; 12 bases are a match to TRBD1. The CDR3 has 13 residues. V shed 6 bases, J shed 12 bases, and the junction held 6 bases outside the gene matches. In DNA form, the CDR3 reads TGTGCCAGCAGCTCCGGGACAGGGGGCGGGCAGTTCTTC. Protein: CASSSGTGGGQFF.

The chain recombines TRBV12-3 or TRBV12-4 with TRBJ2-1, with unresolved D. The V and J ends lost 2 bases and 5 bases respectively, with 10 bases between them. The CDR3 length is 14 residues. The CDR3 bases are TGTGCCAGCAGTTTAATTGGAACCAACAATGAGCAGTTCTTC. It yields the protein CASSLIGTNNEQFF.

The genes are TRBV20-1 and TRBJ2-2; 8 positions match TRBD2. Germline CDR1 is DFQATT and CDR2 is SNEGSKA (reference sequence). J was trimmed by 2 bases and V by 4 bases; bases with no gene match: 9. CDR3 size: 16 residues. The CDR3 sequence: CSANPRTSRNTGELFF. CDR3 sequence (DNA): TGCAGTGCTAATCCCCGGACTAGCAGAAACACCGGGGAGCTGTTTTTT.

Only a few counts were recorded for this clonotype. J is TRBJ2-1 and V is TRBV12-3 or TRBV12-4; D not certain. This CDR3 comprises 13 residues. The V gene lost 1 base and the J gene lost 9 bases, with 10 bases spanning the gap. Written as DNA, the CDR3 is TGTGCCAGCAGTTTAGATTTAGAAGGTGAGCAGTTCTTC. It yields the protein CASSLDLEGEQFF.

The V call is TRBV20-1, the J call TRBJ2-7; 9 nucleotides line up with TRBD1. V was clipped by 1 base and J by 9 bases; unmatched bases: 16. The CDR3 loop spans 16 amino acids. The germline V gene encodes CDR1 DFQATT and CDR2 SNEGSKA (reference sequence). CDR3 in amino acids: CSARGGRDRANWGQYF. In DNA form, the CDR3 reads TGCAGTGCTAGAGGGGGGCGGGACAGGGCTAATTGGGGGCAGTACTTC.

In its sample, this clonotype was seen a few times. V usage is TRBV5-6 and J usage is TRBJ2-1; D gene ambiguous. The CDR3 has 16 amino acids. CDR1 SGHDT and CDR2 YYEEEE come from the germline V gene. V lost 4 bases and J lost 2, with 16 bases in between. CDR3 in amino acids: CASSAEWGSPYNEQFF. The CDR3 DNA reads as TGTGCCAGCAGCGCTGAGTGGGGAAGTCCCTACAATGAGCAGTTCTTC.

The V gene is TRBV3-1, the J gene TRBJ2-7; D not resolved. The germline V and J ends were trimmed by 0 bases and 2 bases, with 8 bases remaining between them. The CDR3 length is 14 residues. Per the germline V gene, CDR1 is LGHDT and CDR2 is YNNKEL (reference sequence). The CDR3 here is CASSQEVGTYEQYF. The CDR3 bases are TGTGCCAGCAGCCAAGAAGTGGGGACCTACGAGCAGTACTTC.

V usage is TRBV15 and J usage is TRBJ2-2; the D gene is possibly TRBD1 (6 bases). The CDR3 covers 15 residues. The ends were cut back, 5 bases at V and 4 bases at J, with 14 bases in the middle. The germline V gene encodes CDR1 LNHNV and CDR2 YYDKDF (reference sequence). The CDR3 DNA reads TGTGCCACCAGCGTATCGGGGACATCCACCGGGGAGCTGTTTTTT. As protein: CATSVSGTSTGELFF.

V gene TRBV20-1 combines with J gene TRBJ2-7; 11 bases match TRBD2. Germline trimming cut 6 bases from V and 2 bases from J; bases unmatched to any gene: 3. Germline CDR1 reads DFQATT; CDR2 reads SNEGSKA (reference sequence). CDR3 length: 13 residues. The CDR3 DNA reads TGCAGTGCCGGACTAGCGGGTACCTACGAGCAGTACTTC. Protein sequence: CSAGLAGTYEQYF.

This clonotype came up a few times. The chain has TRBV29-1 and TRBJ1-1; D is uncertain. Germline V lookup: CDR1 SQVTM, CDR2 ANQGSEA. The CDR3 spans 14 residues. The germline V and J ends were trimmed by 5 bases and 1 base, with 14 bases remaining between them. The CDR3 is CSVSKADGNTEAFF. The CDR3, as DNA: TGCAGCGTTTCGAAAGCCGACGGGAACACTGAAGCTTTCTTT.

This clonotype was detected only a few times. This sequence joins TRBV20-1 and TRBJ2-7; D is unresolved. Trimming left V 3 bases short and J 7 bases short, with 13 bases between. Germline CDR1 and CDR2: DFQATT and SNEGSKA (reference sequence). The CDR3 loop spans 12 amino acids. In DNA, the CDR3 is TGCAGTGCTAGGTTCTCTTATGAGGAGCAGTACTTC. Residues: CSARFSYEEQYF.

This clonotype was seen more than once but under ten times. The chain is built from TRBV7-2 and TRBJ1-1; a possible D gene is TRBD1 (6 bases). Germline CDR1 SGHTA, CDR2 FQGNSA. The CDR3 has 15 residues. V lost 5 bases and J 0 bases, leaving 13 bases between the germline ends. The CDR3: CASSVFTGLNTEAFF. The CDR3 region has the DNA TGTGCCAGCAGCGTCTTCACAGGGTTGAACACTGAAGCTTTCTTT.

This clonotype was counted ten times or more. The chain uses TRBV10-3 and TRBJ2-3, with a possible D match to TRBD1 (6 bases). Germline values: CDR1 ENHRY, CDR2 SYGVKD. There are 16 residues in the CDR3. Trimming stripped 3 bases from V and 4 bases from J, with 17 bases between. The chain's CDR3 is CAISDPGLGAADTQYF. In nucleotides, the CDR3 is TGTGCCATCAGTGACCCCGGCTTGGGGGCGGCAGATACGCAGTATTTT.

The gene calls are TRBV29-1 and TRBJ2-5; D call uncertain. The V gene lost 4 bases and the J gene lost 0 bases, with 9 bases spanning the gap. The CDR3 is made up of 13 amino acids. Germline CDR1 is SQVTM and CDR2 is ANQGSEA. CDR3: CSVADMNQETQYF. The CDR3 coding sequence is TGCAGCGTTGCTGACATGAACCAAGAGACCCAGTACTTC.

This rearrangement joins TRBV20-1 to TRBJ2-7; 7 bases line up with TRBD2. The V segment lost 5 bases and the J segment 2 bases; nucleotides outside the gene matches: 6. This CDR3 is built from 13 residues. Germline CDR1 is DFQATT and CDR2 is SNEGSKA (reference sequence). The CDR3 protein is CSAVAGPPYEQYF. DNA for the CDR3: TGCAGTGCTGTAGCGGGCCCGCCCTACGAGCAGTACTTC.

CDR3 DNA: TGTGCCAGCACCCGGGACAGGGTCGCAGATACGCAGTATTTT. It specifies CASTRDRVADTQYF. This sequence joins TRBV6-1 and TRBJ2-3; TRBD1 agrees at 9 bases. The CDR3 runs 14 residues. CDR1 is MNHNS, CDR2 SASEGT, per germline. V dropped 7 bases and J dropped 4; count of bases not matched to a gene: 6.

This clonotype was detected ten times or more. The genes are TRBV4-3 and TRBJ1-4; the match to TRBD1 covers 9 bases. J was trimmed by 5 bases and V by 0 bases; bases with no gene match: 4. The V gene's germline CDR1 is LGHNA and CDR2 YSLEER. The CDR3 is 16 residues long. CDR3 residues: CASSQDRGTGNEKLFF. The CDR3 DNA reads TGCGCCAGCAGCCAAGATCGGGGGACAGGGAATGAAAAACTGTTTTTT.

This clonotype came up a few times. This clone may be a read error of a much larger clone one base away. CDR3 in DNA: TGTGCCAGCAGCTGGGTACAAGAGACCCAGTACTTC. As protein: CASSWVQETQYF. The V call is TRBV11-2, the J call TRBJ2-5; D is uncertain. Germline CDR1 SGHAT, CDR2 FQNNGV. This CDR3 region has 12 residues. V lost 4 bases and J lost 2, with 5 bases in between.